These 21 T cell receptor beta chains were all obtained from the same sample, sequenced in a study of blood T cell repertoires in COVID-19. Assay used: immunoSEQ multiplex PCR; TCRdb lists only in-frame clones, some missing. The table records around 270,000 clones, roughly 89% of them present only once. The sequenced sample consisted of peripheral blood. Source of these receptors: a man aged 40-49 years with acute or convalescent COVID-19.

V gene TRBV1 combines with J gene TRBJ1-3; the tabulated D call, TRBD1, remains unverified against the DNA. TRBV1 is marked as a pseudogene. The CDR3 spans 13 residues. The CDR3 DNA is TGCACCAGCAGCCCACAGCCTGGAAACACCATATATTTT. This sequence encodes CTSSPQPGNTIYF.

The chain combines TRBV24-1 with TRBJ1-5; TRBD1 matches 8 bases. Germline V gene sequence: CDR1 KGHDR, CDR2 SFDVKD. The CDR3 is 17 residues long. The junction had 7 bases not matched to a gene; V was cut back by 2 bases and J by 2 bases. CDR3 nucleotides: TGTGCCACCAGTGATTCCCGGACAGGGACCCGCAATCAGCCCCAGCATTTT. Protein product: CATSDSRTGTRNQPQHF.

The gene calls are TRBV25-1 and TRBJ1-2; D uncertain. V gave up 3 bases and J gave up 8 bases, with 13 bases separating them. Germline lookup yields CDR1 MGHDK and CDR2 SYGVNS. This CDR3 contains 13 residues. CDR3 in DNA: TGTGCCAGCAGTGATGAGAGGTTTAACGGCTACACCTTC. Protein sequence: CASSDERFNGYTF.

The J gene is TRBJ2-2, the V gene TRBV11-2, with D unresolved. The ends were cut back, 4 bases at V and 5 bases at J, with 8 bases in the middle. Germline lookup yields CDR1 SGHAT and CDR2 FQNNGV. This CDR3 has 13 amino acids. CDR3 amino acids: CASSYLGTGELFF. Written as DNA, the CDR3 is TGTGCCAGCAGCTACCTAGGAACCGGGGAGCTGTTTTTT.

The rearrangement uses TRBV7-2 and TRBJ1-2, with 9 bases lining up with TRBD1. This CDR3 is built from 13 residues. The germline V gene has CDR1 SGHTA and CDR2 FQGNSA. J gave up 6 bases and V 5 bases, and 4 bases lay outside the gene matches. Written as DNA, the CDR3 is TGTGCCAGCAGCAACGGACAGGGGAATGGCTACACCTTC. Amino acid sequence: CASSNGQGNGYTF.

V usage is TRBV4-2 and J usage is TRBJ1-1; 7 positions match TRBD1. This CDR3 has 14 amino acids. Germline V gene sequence: CDR1 LGHNA, CDR2 YNFKEQ. V gave up 1 base and J gave up 7 bases; unmatched junction bases: 6. The CDR3 coding sequence is TGTGCCAGCAGCCAAGCCCCGACAGGGATTGAAGCTTTCTTT. This gives the protein CASSQAPTGIEAFF.

The sample holds one count of this clone. The rearrangement links TRBV2 to TRBJ2-2; 8 positions agree with TRBD1. V lost 5 bases and J lost 7; bases outside the gene matches: 6. Germline V gene sequence: CDR1 SNHLY, CDR2 FYNNEI. The CDR3 loop spans 14 amino acids. Here the CDR3 DNA reads TGTGCCAGCAGTAAACAGGGGGAAGGCGGGGAGCTGTTTTTT. It specifies CASSKQGEGGELFF.

This chain connects TRBV19 to TRBJ1-5; TRBD1 matches 7 bases. Trimming at V came to 0 bases and at J to 14 bases, leaving 10 bases not matched to a gene. The germline gives CDR1 LNHDA, CDR2 SQIVND (reference sequence). The CDR3 has 14 amino acids. DNA of the CDR3: TGTGCCAGTAGTATAGATGGTTCGCAGGGGGTAAAGCATTTT. Its translation: CASSIDGSQGVKHF.

The chain uses TRBV27 and TRBJ1-1; perhaps TRBD1 as D (5 bases). The V and J ends lost 2 bases and 1 base respectively, with 8 bases between them. The CDR3 has 14 residues. Germline CDR1 reads MNHEY; CDR2 reads SMNVEV (reference sequence). CDR3 amino acids: CASSLIQANTEAFF. The CDR3 DNA reads as TGTGCCAGCAGTTTAATACAGGCGAACACTGAAGCTTTCTTT.

This clone showed up just once. The rearrangement joins TRBV7-9 to TRBJ2-1; the match to TRBD1 covers 8 bases. CDR1 is SEHNR, CDR2 FQNEAQ, per germline (reference sequence). V dropped 5 bases and J dropped 8; count of bases not matched to a gene: 5. The CDR3 consists of 13 residues. This CDR3 reads CASSVQQGDEQFF. The CDR3 region has the DNA TGTGCCAGCAGCGTACAACAGGGGGATGAGCAGTTCTTC. The entire variable domain, with the rest obtained from reference TRBV7-9 and TRBJ2-1, is as follows: DTGVSQNPRHKITKRGQNVTFRCDPISEHNRLYWYRQTLGQGPEFLTYFQNEAQLEKSRLLSDRFSAERPKGSFSTLEIQRTEQGDSAMYLCASSVQQGDEQFFGPGTRLTVL.

CDR3 region: CASSAQGADTEAFF. In DNA, the CDR3 is TGTGCCAGCAGCGCGCAGGGGGCGGACACTGAAGCTTTCTTT. The V call is TRBV9, the J call TRBJ1-1; TRBD1 agrees at 8 bases. V dropped 3 bases and J dropped 3; count of bases not matched to a gene: 4. The length of the CDR3 is 14 residues. Germline V lookup: CDR1 SGDLS, CDR2 YYNGEE. The full variable domain, rest sourced from reference TRBV9 and TRBJ1-1, is DSGVTQTPKHLITATGQRVTLRCSPRSGDLSVYWYQQSLDQGLQFLIQYYNGEERAKGNILERFSAQQFPDLHSELNLSSLELGDSALYFCASSAQGADTEAFFGQGTRLTVV.

This sequence joins TRBV4-1 and TRBJ1-1; weak D call: TRBD1 (5 bases). V was trimmed by 1 base and J by 5 bases, leaving 20 bases between them. From germline, CDR1 is MGHRA and CDR2 YSYEKL. The CDR3 totals 17 residues. The CDR3 DNA reads as TGCGCCAGCAGCCAAGTTCTTGGGGGGAGTCTGGTAACTGAAGCTTTCTTT. Its translation is CASSQVLGGSLVTEAFF.

The rearrangement joins TRBV7-6 to TRBJ1-6; no clear D. V was cut by 1 base and J by 6 bases, with 4 bases left in between. The CDR3 sequence is 13 residues long. Germline lookup yields CDR1 SGHVS and CDR2 FNYEAQ. CDR3 region: CASSLDLNSPLHF. The CDR3 DNA sequence: TGTGCCAGCAGCTTAGATCTTAATTCACCCCTCCACTTT.

This clone was observed a single time. This chain links TRBV5-1 with TRBJ2-1; 7 nucleotides match TRBD2. Per germline, CDR1 SGHRS and CDR2 YFSETQ. After removal of 4 bases from V and 6 bases from J, the junction contained 16 bases not matched to a gene. The CDR3 is 17 amino acids. The CDR3 coding sequence is TGCGCCAGCAGCAAGACCCGTGGCGAAGGGACTATCAATGAGCAGTTCTTC. As protein: CASSKTRGEGTINEQFF.

The rearrangement joins TRBV6-5 to TRBJ1-6; D gene unclear. The CDR3 runs 15 residues. V lost 2 bases and J 0 bases, leaving 5 bases between the germline ends. Germline assignment: CDR1 MNHEY and CDR2 SVGAGI. CDR3 DNA sequence: TGTGCCAGCAGTTACAGGAGCTCCTATAATTCACCCCTCCACTTT. This encodes CASSYRSSYNSPLHF.

The sample holds one count of this clone. The chain links TRBV7-9 to TRBJ2-7; D remains ambiguous. From germline, CDR1 is SEHNR and CDR2 FQNEAQ (reference sequence). This CDR3 has 13 amino acids. Trimming left V 1 base short and J 2 bases short, with 6 bases between. Written as DNA, the CDR3 is TGTGCCAGCAGCTTAGACAATACCTACGAGCAGTACTTC. Amino acid sequence: CASSLDNTYEQYF.

The chain recombines TRBV11-2 with TRBJ2-7; TRBD1 aligns across 7 bases. The CDR3 has 14 amino acids. Germline V gives CDR1 SGHAT, CDR2 FQNNGV. The ends lost 6 bases at V and 5 bases at J; junction bases unmatched: 10. Here the CDR3 DNA reads TGTGCCAGCAGTTACCAGGGGGAACCCAACGAGCAGTACTTC. Amino acid sequence: CASSYQGEPNEQYF.

The chain carries TRBV5-4 and TRBJ2-6, with TRBD1 as a possible D gene (5 bases). The germline V and J ends were trimmed by 4 bases and 0 bases, with 14 bases remaining between them. The CDR3 loop spans 17 amino acids. Looked up from germline, CDR1 is SGHNT and CDR2 is YYREEE (reference sequence). CDR3 nucleotide sequence: TGTGCCAGCAGCCCCCGCGACAGACCCTCTGGGGCCAACGTCCTGACTTTC. Its protein product is CASSPRDRPSGANVLTF.

V is TRBV10-3 and J is TRBJ1-1; no clear D gene. Trimming stripped 5 bases from V and 2 bases from J, with 3 bases between. This CDR3 spans 11 amino acids. Germline V CDR1 and CDR2: ENHRY, SYGVKD. The CDR3 bases are TGTGCCATCAGTCAAAACACTGAAGCTTTCTTT. Encoded protein: CAISQNTEAFF.

The rearrangement joins TRBV12-3 or TRBV12-4 to TRBJ2-3, with D uncertain. The CDR3 runs 11 residues. V was pared by 8 bases and J by 6 bases, with 9 bases between. The CDR3: CASRGWDTQYF. The CDR3 nucleotides are TGTGCCAGCCGCGGTTGGGATACGCAGTATTTT.

J is TRBJ1-1 and V is TRBV7-2, with TRBD1 as a possible D gene (6 bases). Germline lookup yields CDR1 SGHTA and CDR2 FQGNSA. This CDR3 contains 15 residues. Trimming shortened V by 1 base and J by 4 bases, and 13 bases separated the two germline ends. The DNA of the CDR3 is TGTGCCAGCAGCTTAGTGGCAGGGGTGGGCACTGAAGCTTTCTTT. Encoded protein: CASSLVAGVGTEAFF. Variable domain in full (rest from reference TRBV7-2 and TRBJ1-1): GAGVSQSPSNKVTEKGKDVELRCDPISGHTALYWYRQSLGQGLEFLIYFQGNSAPDKSGLPSDRFSAERTGGSVSTLTIQRTQQEDSAVYLCASSLVAGVGTEAFFGQGTRLTVV.